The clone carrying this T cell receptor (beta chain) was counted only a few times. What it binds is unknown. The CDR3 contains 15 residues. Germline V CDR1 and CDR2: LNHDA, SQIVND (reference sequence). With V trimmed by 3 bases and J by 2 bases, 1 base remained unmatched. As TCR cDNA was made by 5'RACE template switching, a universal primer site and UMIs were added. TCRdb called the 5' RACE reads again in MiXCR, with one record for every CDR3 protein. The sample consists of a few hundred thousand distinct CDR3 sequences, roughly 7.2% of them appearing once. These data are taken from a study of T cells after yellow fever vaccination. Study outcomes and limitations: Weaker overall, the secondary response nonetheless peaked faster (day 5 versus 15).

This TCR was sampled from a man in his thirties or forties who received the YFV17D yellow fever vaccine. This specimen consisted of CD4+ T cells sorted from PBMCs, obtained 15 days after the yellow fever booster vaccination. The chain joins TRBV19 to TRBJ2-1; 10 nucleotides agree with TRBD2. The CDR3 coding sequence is TGTGCCAGTAGTATCACTAGCGGGACCTACAATGAGCAGTTCTTC. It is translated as CASSITSGTYNEQFF.